A selection of T cell receptor beta chains follows, all from one sample in a study of T cell changes during pregnancy in multiple sclerosis. TCRdb's copy holds only in-frame clones and misses some; the assay was immunoSEQ multiplex PCR. Of around 70,000 clones in the sample, 80% to 95% are singletons; the top ten hold almost 0.3%. The material sequenced was CD4+ T cells from peripheral blood mononuclear cells, taken after pregnancy. The receptors stem from a female donor with multiple sclerosis, enrolled in a pregnancy study. Both conserved end residues are trimmed from each CDR3.

cdr3_aa: ASRAGTGTTLVRAGELF; j_call: TRBJ2-2; v_call: TRBV5-1
cdr3_aa: ASSRARERNEQF; j_call: TRBJ2-1; v_call: TRBV7-2
cdr3_aa: ASSSGQGARNEQF; j_call: TRBJ2-1; v_call: TRBV19
cdr3_aa: ASSEVLAFQDTQY; j_call: TRBJ2-3; v_call: TRBV6-1
cdr3_aa: SALSGVQF; j_call: TRBJ2-1; v_call: TRBV20-1
cdr3_aa: ASMGRYEQY; j_call: TRBJ2-7; v_call: TRBV28
cdr3_aa: TGQGANEQF; j_call: TRBJ2-1; v_call: TRBV29-1
cdr3_aa: ASSLAGSNFNEQF; j_call: TRBJ2-1; v_call: TRBV5-6
cdr3_aa: AGSLGLAEYNEQF; j_call: TRBJ2-1; v_call: TRBV2
cdr3_aa: ASSPTRAGTGANEQF; j_call: TRBJ2-1; v_call: TRBV5-4
cdr3_aa: ASSSVPYEQY; j_call: TRBJ2-7; v_call: TRBV11-2
cdr3_aa: ATQGNTGELF; j_call: TRBJ2-2; v_call: TRBV15
cdr3_aa: ASSLDQGMNTEAF; j_call: TRBJ1-1; v_call: TRBV7-9
cdr3_aa: AWSDRDGNQPQH; j_call: TRBJ1-5; v_call: TRBV30
cdr3_aa: ASSEEGLQNNEQF; j_call: TRBJ2-1; v_call: TRBV2
cdr3_aa: ASSVFPSEITYNEQF; j_call: TRBJ2-1; v_call: TRBV9
cdr3_aa: ASSVVGASYEQY; j_call: TRBJ2-7; v_call: TRBV9
cdr3_aa: ASSPHRATGGGNYGYT; j_call: TRBJ1-2; v_call: TRBV28
cdr3_aa: ASSRIGGSATNEKLF; j_call: TRBJ1-4; v_call: TRBV5-5
cdr3_aa: ASSPASGRADNNEQF; j_call: TRBJ2-1; v_call: TRBV4-1
cdr3_aa: ASSIAGQGIDTQY; j_call: TRBJ2-3; v_call: TRBV5-1
cdr3_aa: ASSPPGGDEKLF; j_call: TRBJ1-4; v_call: TRBV28
cdr3_aa: ASSFWGTGSSYEQY; j_call: TRBJ2-7; v_call: TRBV5-5
cdr3_aa: ASSPLYRSGNTIY; j_call: TRBJ1-3; v_call: TRBV27
cdr3_aa: ASSLVGGRSNTQY; j_call: TRBJ2-3; v_call: TRBV7-2